The 2 T cell receptor beta chains given below trace back to one sample, sequenced in a study of CD8+CD57+ T cells in acquired aplastic anemia. Genomic DNA constituted the template upon which TCR beta VDJ and CDR3 profiling was performed. In TCRdb, the reads were re-called with MiXCR into one record per CDR3 protein. This sample has roughly 420,000 distinct CDR3 sequences, with 55% to 75% found just once. Material: sorted CD4+, CD8+, or CD8+CD57+ T cells (not recorded which) from PBMCs. The source is a human donor in good health, serving as a control.

The CDR3 here is CASSLGGRTYEQYV. The CDR3 nucleotides read TGCGCCAGCAGCTTGGGTGGCAGAACCTACGAGCAGTACGTC. The J gene is TRBJ2-7, the V gene TRBV5-1; D remains unclear. This CDR3 spans 14 amino acids. Per germline, CDR1 SGHRS and CDR2 YFSETQ. The V end lost 0 bases, the J end lost 2 bases, and 9 bases lay between the germline ends.

This clonotype showed up many times. The V and J genes are TRBV6-1 and TRBJ2-5, with 13 bases aligning to TRBD2. Germline values: CDR1 MNHNS, CDR2 SASEGT. With 1 base clipped from V and 4 bases from J, the junction kept 6 bases outside the gene matches. The CDR3 is 17 amino acids. CDR3 coding DNA: TGTGCCAGCAGTGAAGGACGGACTAGCGGGGGCGGAGAGACCCAGTACTTC. Amino acids: CASSEGRTSGGGETQYF.